These 7 T cell receptor beta chains came from one sample sequenced in a study of vaccination effects on CD4 cells after COVID-19 (dated by TCRdb to between 2021 and 2023). The library was obtained by the immunoSEQ multiplex PCR assay. TCRdb carries this immuneACCESS record with in-frame sequences only. Its versions omit some clonotypes, under half of them owing to an unresolved V gene in the studies checked, with the rest unexplained. The sample contains 65,000 to 70,000 clones, under 85% of them found a single time. The top ten hold 0.85% to 1% of the sample. In the ViraFEST assay, PBMC were stimulated with viral peptide pools, and TCR sequencing was then used to find antigen-specific CD4+ T cell clonotypes based on their expansion. After roughly 11 days of culture, CD4+ T cells were isolated with the EasySep CD4+ T cell isolation kit. Each participant got two doses of an mRNA SARS-CoV-2 vaccine, either BNT162b2 or mRNA-1273.

These receptors have no identified antigens. The specimen was CD4+ T cells from PBMCs cultured with HCoV-OC43 spike peptides, collected after COVID-19 vaccination. The cell subset or site label on this specimen signifies: HCoV-OC43 spike overlapping peptide pool stimulation. The receptors here all came from a human donor who received a COVID-19 vaccine.

The genes are TRBV7-2 and TRBJ1-6; D is uncertain. Germline V lookup: CDR1 SGHTA, CDR2 FQGNSA. The CDR3 has 15 residues. V lost 5 bases, J lost 10 bases, and 18 bases lay in between. The CDR3 DNA reads TGTGCCAGCAGCAGCGGCCGGACGGATAGATCACCCCTCCACTTT. This translates into CASSSGRTDRSPLHF.

V usage is TRBV9 and J usage is TRBJ1-2; unclear D gene. The CDR3 extends over 14 amino acids. Germline CDR1 and CDR2: SGDLS and YYNGEE. Trimming took 5 bases from V and 4 from J, leaving 15 bases between them. The CDR3 nucleotides are TGTGCCAGCAGGGATTACTCCAGCGGCTATGGCTACACCTTC. Its translation: CASRDYSSGYGYTF.

This rearrangement joins TRBV28 to TRBJ1-3; no clear D gene. V was cut by 5 bases and J by 0 bases, with 14 bases left in between. This CDR3 has 16 amino acids. Germline V gives CDR1 MDHEN, CDR2 SYDVKM. The CDR3 sequence is CASSPPTPSSGNTIYF. The CDR3 nucleotides are TGTGCCAGCAGTCCTCCTACACCAAGCTCTGGAAACACCATATATTTT.

The rearrangement joins TRBV6-1 to TRBJ2-7; D unresolved. Germline loops: CDR1 MNHNS, CDR2 SASEGT. This CDR3 has 15 residues. V lost 2 bases and J 1 base, leaving 12 bases between the germline ends. The CDR3 spells CASSESLMGSYEQYV. Here the CDR3 DNA reads TGTGCCAGCAGTGAAAGCCTGATGGGTTCCTACGAGCAGTACGTC.

CDR3: CASREDWKSNQPQHF. CDR3 DNA: TGTGCCAGTAGGGAAGACTGGAAAAGCAATCAGCCCCAGCATTTT. J is TRBJ1-5 and V is TRBV19, with D unresolved. The length of the CDR3 is 15 residues. The V end was cut by 6 bases, the J end by 1 base, with 13 bases between. CDR1 LNHDA and CDR2 SQIVND come from the germline V gene (reference sequence).

The CDR3, as DNA: TGTGCCAGCTCACCACGTCGGGACATAGACAATGAGCAGTTCTTC. Its protein is CASSPRRDIDNEQFF. The rearrangement joins TRBV18 to TRBJ2-1; weak D call: TRBD1 (6 bases). In germline, CDR1 is KGHSH, CDR2 LQKENI. The CDR3 has 15 amino acids. Trimming pared 1 base from V and 5 bases from J, leaving 12 bases between.

The chain recombines TRBV19 with TRBJ2-5; 7 nucleotides match TRBD2. CDR3 length: 13 amino acids. Germline-derived CDR1 and CDR2 are LNHDA and SQIVND (reference sequence). Trimming at V came to 5 bases and at J to 4 bases, leaving 4 bases not matched to a gene. The chain's CDR3 is CASSRASGETQYF. The DNA of the CDR3 is TGTGCCAGTAGTCGGGCTAGCGGAGAGACCCAGTACTTC. The full variable domain, its missing parts supplied by reference TRBV19 and TRBJ2-5, is DGGITQSPKYLFRKEGQNVTLSCEQNLNHDAMYWYRQDPGQGLRLIYYSQIVNDFQKGDIAEGYSVSREKKESFPLTVTSAQKNPTAFYLCASSRASGETQYFGPGTRLLVL.